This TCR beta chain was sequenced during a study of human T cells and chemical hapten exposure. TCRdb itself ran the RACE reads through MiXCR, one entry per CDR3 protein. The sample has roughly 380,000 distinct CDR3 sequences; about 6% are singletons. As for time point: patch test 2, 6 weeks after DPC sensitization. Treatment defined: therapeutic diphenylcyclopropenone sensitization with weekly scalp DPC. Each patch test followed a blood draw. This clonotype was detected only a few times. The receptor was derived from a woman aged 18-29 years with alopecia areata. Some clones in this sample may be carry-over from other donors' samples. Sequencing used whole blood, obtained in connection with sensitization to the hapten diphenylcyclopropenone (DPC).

CDR3 loop: CASSYYGTANTMSNIQYF. The DNA for the CDR3 is TGTGCCAGCAGTTACTATGGGACAGCTAATACCATGAGTAACATTCAGTACTTC. The chain has TRBV6-2 or TRBV6-3 and TRBJ2-4; 7 bases are a match to TRBD1. The V gene end was trimmed by 1 base and the J gene end by 7 bases; junction bases not matched to a gene: 16. CDR3 size: 18 residues. In germline, CDR1 is MNHEY, CDR2 SVGEGT.